This T cell receptor (beta chain) was identified in a study of beta chain features in type 1 diabetes. About the study: Taken together, all samples contributed some 100 million examined sorted cells. Study results and caveats: Patients and controls would be equally affected if PCR favored shorter templates. Lower insertion and higher deletion counts appeared at VDJ junctions in type 1 diabetes patients.

The study reverse transcribed the entire isolated RNA, so it sequenced expressed TCRB transcripts. Measured with immunoSEQ multiplex PCR; TCRdb has only the in-frame clones, and not every one. The sample contains about 370,000 clones, approximately 16% of which appear only once. The CDR3 totals 13 residues. Germline assignment: CDR1 SGHRS and CDR2 YFSETQ. V lost 6 bases to trimming and J lost 6 bases, with 13 bases between them. Concerning this clone itself: Its antigen is not known.

Researchers reported sorting CD4+ naive, central memory, regulatory and stem cell-like memory cells via CD45RO/CCR7/CD25/CD127/CD95/CD27. What was sequenced was naive CD4+ T cells from blood. The V call is TRBV5-1, the J call TRBJ2-1; TRBD2 is a possible D gene (5 bases). The TCR sequence derives from a woman in her late teens or twenties in good health. Here the CDR3 reads CASTDPRGNEQFF. Here the CDR3 DNA reads TGCGCCAGCACGGATCCCCGGGGCAATGAGCAGTTCTTC.